Below are 20 T cell receptor beta chains sequenced from a single sample in a study of blood T cell repertoires in COVID-19. TCRdb's copy holds only in-frame clones and misses some; the assay was immunoSEQ multiplex PCR. Of 230,000 or so clones in the sample, 65% to 85% were seen once. The sequenced sample was peripheral blood. The receptor source for this set is a man aged 50 to 60 with active or convalescent COVID-19.

The V and J genes are TRBV7-8 and TRBJ2-5; 8 positions match TRBD2. The V segment lost 5 bases and the J segment 2 bases; nucleotides outside the gene matches: 7. Per the germline V gene, CDR1 is SGHVS and CDR2 is FQNEAQ. The CDR3 is 15 amino acids. The CDR3 nucleotides are TGTGCCAGCAGCCCGGGGGGGCGGGGGCAAGAGACCCAGTACTTC. Amino acid sequence: CASSPGGRGQETQYF.

This clone is a singleton in its sample. The rearrangement links TRBV7-2 to TRBJ2-1; D gene ambiguous. V dropped 2 bases and J dropped 0 bases, with 5 bases sitting between them. The CDR3 has 14 residues. CDR1 is SGHTA and CDR2 is FQGNSA in the germline V gene. DNA for the CDR3: TGTGCCAGCAGCTTAACGGGCTCCTACAATGAGCAGTTCTTC. Translated: CASSLTGSYNEQFF.

The chain is built from TRBV7-9 and TRBJ1-2, with no clear D. Trimming pared 0 bases from V and 3 bases from J, leaving 5 bases between. This CDR3 comprises 13 residues. Looked up from germline, CDR1 is SEHNR and CDR2 is FQNEAQ (reference sequence). The CDR3 sequence: CASSLALDYGYTF. The CDR3 DNA is TGTGCCAGCAGCTTAGCTTTAGACTATGGCTACACCTTC.

V and J are TRBV19 and TRBJ2-2; 11 bases fit TRBD1. The CDR3 is made up of 14 amino acids. Trimming removed 6 bases from V and 6 bases from J; junction bases left unmatched: 3. Per germline, CDR1 LNHDA and CDR2 SQIVND (reference sequence). The DNA of the CDR3 is TGTGCCAGTAGACCGGGACAGGGGGCCGGGGAGCTGTTTTTT. Encoded protein: CASRPGQGAGELFF.

This clone was observed once. The chain joins TRBV5-7 to TRBJ2-1; TRBD1 aligns across 7 bases. TRBV5-7 is an ORF, with its function uncertain. V trimming: 0 bases; J trimming: 6 bases; junction bases outside the gene matches: 9. CDR3 length equals 16 residues. CDR3 nucleotide sequence: TGTGCCAGCAGCTTGGAGAGGGGACAGTGCGGCAATGAGCAGTTCTTC. It specifies CASSLERGQCGNEQFF.

This rearrangement joins TRBV19 to TRBJ1-6; D gene uncertain. The CDR3 is 14 amino acids. The V end lost 5 bases, the J end lost 2 bases, and 7 bases lay between the germline ends. Per the germline V gene, CDR1 is LNHDA and CDR2 is SQIVND (reference sequence). The CDR3 DNA reads TGTGCCAGTAGTCTGACACCCTATAATTCACCCCTCCACTTT. As protein: CASSLTPYNSPLHF. Full variable domain (rest looked up from reference TRBV19 and TRBJ1-6): DGGITQSPKYLFRKEGQNVTLSCEQNLNHDAMYWYRQDPGQGLRLIYYSQIVNDFQKGDIAEGYSVSREKKESFPLTVTSAQKNPTAFYLCASSLTPYNSPLHFGNGTRLTVT.

The chain is built from TRBV5-8 and TRBJ2-3; 10 bases are shared with TRBD2. CDR1 and CDR2 from the germline V gene are SGHTS and YDEGEE. CDR3 size: 18 residues. The V gene end was trimmed by 2 bases and the J gene end by 4 bases; junction bases not matched to a gene: 13. CDR3 nucleotides: TGTGCCAGCAGCTTAACAACTAGCGGGACCACCCGTGCAGATACGCAGTATTTT. The encoded protein is CASSLTTSGTTRADTQYF.

The chain has TRBV14 and TRBJ1-2; 9 bases are shared with TRBD1. Germline-derived CDR1 and CDR2 are SGHDN and FVKESK. The CDR3 totals 15 residues. V lost 0 bases and J lost 5; bases outside the gene matches: 4. The CDR3, as DNA: TGTGCCAGCAGCCAAGATAAAGGGACAGGGTATGGCTACACCTTC. Amino acid sequence: CASSQDKGTGYGYTF. The whole variable domain, filled in from reference TRBV14 and TRBJ1-2, reads EAGVTQFPSHSVIEKGQTVTLRCDPISGHDNLYWYRRVMGKEIKFLLHFVKESKQDESGMPNNRFLAERTGGTYSTLKVQPAELEDSGVYFCASSQDKGTGYGYTFGSGTRLTVV.

This clone was counted a single time. The rearrangement uses TRBV30 and TRBJ1-6, with D unresolved. Germline lookup yields CDR1 GTSNPN and CDR2 SVGIG (reference sequence). This CDR3 has 16 amino acids. Trimming left V 4 bases short and J 0 bases short, with 13 bases between. This CDR3 reads CAWTPSRSSYNSPLHF. DNA of the CDR3: TGTGCCTGGACACCGAGTAGGAGCTCCTATAATTCACCCCTCCACTTT.

The CDR3 bases are TGCGCCAGCAGCCCTGGCCGCCAGGGGGTGAGAGATACGCAGTATTTT. Its translation: CASSPGRQGVRDTQYF. This chain joins TRBV5-1 and TRBJ2-3; 7 bases line up with TRBD1. After removal of 4 bases from V and 5 bases from J, the junction contained 13 bases not matched to a gene. CDR3 length: 16 residues. Germline CDR1 reads SGHRS; CDR2 reads YFSETQ.

J is TRBJ2-3 and V is TRBV19; D may be TRBD1 (5 bases). This CDR3 comprises 13 residues. Germline lookup yields CDR1 LNHDA and CDR2 SQIVND (reference sequence). Trimming removed 8 bases from V and 1 base from J, with 10 bases in between. The CDR3 bases are TGTGCCAGTTCTCTGACAGGCACAGATACGCAGTATTTT. Its protein product is CASSLTGTDTQYF. The full variable domain, in which reference TRBV19 and TRBJ2-3 provide the parts outside the CDR3, is DGGITQSPKYLFRKEGQNVTLSCEQNLNHDAMYWYRQDPGQGLRLIYYSQIVNDFQKGDIAEGYSVSREKKESFPLTVTSAQKNPTAFYLCASSLTGTDTQYFGPGTRLTVL.

The gene calls are TRBV6-4 and TRBJ1-2; D ambiguous. Germline V lookup: CDR1 MRHNA, CDR2 SNTAGT. Trimming stripped 3 bases from V and 0 bases from J, with 8 bases between. The CDR3 is 14 residues long. CDR3 DNA sequence: TGTGCCAGCAGTGAGAACAGAGCTAACTATGGCTACACCTTC. Encoded protein: CASSENRANYGYTF.

V is TRBV7-2 and J is TRBJ2-1; TRBD2 agrees at 8 bases. The CDR3 length is 18 residues. Losses at the gene ends were 5 bases for V and 2 bases for J; bases not matched to a gene: 14. The germline V gene has CDR1 SGHTA and CDR2 FQGNSA. The CDR3 protein is CASSEAALAARTYNEQFF. As DNA, the CDR3 is TGTGCCAGCAGCGAAGCCGCACTAGCGGCGAGGACCTACAATGAGCAGTTCTTC.

The rearrangement links TRBV7-9 to TRBJ1-6, with 8 bases lining up with TRBD1. The CDR3 has 16 residues. V was clipped by 7 bases and J by 7 bases; unmatched bases: 12. Germline V gene lookup returns CDR1 SEHNR and CDR2 FQNEAQ (reference sequence). CDR3 DNA sequence: TGTGCCAGCAACAGAATGGGACAGGAACTCAATTCACCCCTCCACTTT. This encodes CASNRMGQELNSPLHF. The whole variable domain, remainder taken from reference TRBV7-9 and TRBJ1-6, is DTGVSQNPRHKITKRGQNVTFRCDPISEHNRLYWYRQTLGQGPEFLTYFQNEAQLEKSRLLSDRFSAERPKGSFSTLEIQRTEQGDSAMYLCASNRMGQELNSPLHFGNGTRLTVT.

This chain uses TRBV7-3 with TRBJ2-1, with 14 bases aligning to TRBD2. Germline CDR1 SGHTA, CDR2 FQGTGA. Losses at the gene ends were 2 bases for V and 5 bases for J; bases not matched to a gene: 11. This CDR3 has 19 residues. The CDR3 protein is CASSLRRLAGGSIDNEQFF. The CDR3 DNA reads as TGTGCCAGCAGCTTACGACGACTAGCGGGGGGGAGTATCGACAATGAGCAGTTCTTC.

J is TRBJ2-5 and V is TRBV5-4; perhaps TRBD1 as D (5 bases). CDR1 is SGHNT, CDR2 YYREEE, per germline (reference sequence). This CDR3 has 15 amino acids. The V and J ends lost 4 bases and 1 base respectively, with 14 bases between them. The CDR3 sequence: CASSQSGIPQETQYF. In nucleotides, the CDR3 is TGTGCCAGCAGCCAATCAGGGATCCCCCAAGAGACCCAGTACTTC.

The chain combines TRBV14 with TRBJ1-2; 7 bases agree with TRBD1. The CDR3 covers 13 residues. With 4 bases clipped from V and 3 bases from J, the junction kept 2 bases outside the gene matches. Germline V lookup: CDR1 SGHDN, CDR2 FVKESK. Written as DNA, the CDR3 is TGTGCCAGCAGCCCCGGGACAGACTATGGCTACACCTTC. It codes for CASSPGTDYGYTF.

The gene calls are TRBV10-3 and TRBJ2-3, with 13 bases lining up with TRBD2. Germline V gene data show CDR1 as ENHRY and CDR2 as SYGVKD. V shed 0 bases and J 6 bases; nucleotides not matched to a gene: 3. This CDR3 is built from 16 residues. CDR3 coding DNA: TGTGCCATCAGTGAGTCACTAGCGGGGGGGCCCGATACGCAGTATTTT. This gives the protein CAISESLAGGPDTQYF.

The genes are TRBV2 and TRBJ1-1; D unclear. Germline V CDR1 and CDR2: SNHLY, FYNNEI. CDR3 length: 12 residues. The ends were cut back, 6 bases at V and 6 bases at J, with 11 bases in the middle. In DNA, the CDR3 is TGTGCCAGCAGAATCGATGCGGCTGAAGCTTTCTTT. This translates into CASRIDAAEAFF.

V usage is TRBV12-3 or TRBV12-4 and J usage is TRBJ1-6; 9 bases match TRBD1. CDR3 length: 13 residues. The V and J ends lost 5 bases and 14 bases, in that order; junction bases with no gene match: 7. The CDR3 region is CASSPGQGGALHF. The CDR3, as DNA: TGTGCCAGCAGTCCGGGACAGGGTGGAGCCCTCCACTTT.